This is a list of T cell receptor beta chains from one sample in a study of cytomegalovirus exposure and HLA in healthy donors. The repertoire was sequenced with immunoSEQ multiplex PCR; TCRdb's copy has only in-frame clones and lacks some. The sample contains roughly 100,000 clones, roughly three quarters of which appear only once. Sequencing was performed on PBMCs. The origin of the receptors is a male donor in good health and CMV-seropositive. CDR3s include the opening cysteine and the closing phenylalanine or tryptophan. The order of the fields is clone size, J gene, V gene, CDR3 protein. Rows may omit the clone size; those that give it use once, few, many or a size class.

NA | TRBJ2-3 | TRBV7-9 | CASSQAGVAGSSTDTQYF
NA | TRBJ2-2 | TRBV7-8 | CASSLAGWGAVNTGELFF
NA | TRBJ2-5 | TRBV7-9 | CASSFGTGEETQYF
NA | TRBJ2-4 | TRBV29-1 | CSVYTDVKNSQYF
NA | TRBJ1-4 | TRBV7-6 | CASRPGLTTNEKLFF
few | TRBJ2-7 | TRBV6-5 | CASSYTGQTYEQYF
NA | TRBJ1-1 | TRBV7-9 | CASSLDRGRGTEAFF
NA | TRBJ2-3 | TRBV2 | CASNGLAGGPDTQYF
NA | TRBJ1-1 | TRBV10-2 | CASRDRNTEAFF
NA | TRBJ2-7 | TRBV5-1 | CASSLVSGTSGRASYEQYF
NA | NA | TRBV7-2 | CASSQGQLHLYEQYF
NA | TRBJ2-5 | TRBV27 | CASSSLRQGQETQYF
NA | TRBJ2-2 | TRBV11-3 | CASSLDLEGQLFF
NA | TRBJ2-7 | TRBV27 | CASSYVRGLPSSVEQYF
NA | TRBJ2-5 | TRBV6-5 | CASSYSIAGGGETQYF
NA | TRBJ2-1 | TRBV4-3 | CASSQLAGSSYNEQFF
NA | TRBJ2-5 | TRBV27 | CASSTLRQGGETQYF
NA | TRBJ1-4 | TRBV29-1 | CSATGQAGEKLFF
NA | TRBJ2-2 | TRBV5-4 | CASSSVPTGELFF
NA | TRBJ2-2 | TRBV9 | CASSSRLAGRTGELFF
NA | TRBJ2-5 | TRBV7-2 | CASTPTVVQETQYF
once | TRBJ2-7 | TRBV4-1 | CASSQDMAGAGEQYF
NA | TRBJ2-1 | TRBV29-1 | CSVAGQGYNEQFF